The T cell receptor (beta chain) described here comes from a study of T cell repertoires in cytomegalovirus infection. Study at large: It was the public TCR beta signatures that indicated both CMV infection and matching HLA type.

Concerning this clonotype: Its antigen is as yet unknown.

The CDR3 runs 17 residues. The V end was cut by 5 bases, the J end by 9 bases, with 26 bases between. In germline, CDR1 is SGHAT, CDR2 FQNNGV. TCRdb processed the reads anew with MiXCR; each CDR3 protein has one entry. The table records 300,000 to 450,000 distinct CDR3 sequences, 15% to 20% of them present only once. Whole-study findings and limits: HLA-C-restricted CMV clonotypes gave the most frequent clonotype in two of eight donors. Pooled public TCR beta family frequency picked out CMV carriers with the relevant HLA.

Material: PBMCs. The TCR was taken from a human donor in good health (CMV status not recorded). Some clones in this sample may be carry-over from other donors' samples. The chain couples TRBV11-2 to TRBJ2-1, with D tentatively TRBD1 or TRBD2 (5 bases each). CDR3: CASSQFPGARFRSEQFF. CDR3 bases: TGTGCCAGCAGCCAATTCCCCGGGGCACGATTTCGGAGTGAGCAGTTCTTC. Looking up the rest from reference TRBV11-2 and TRBJ2-1 gives the full variable domain: EAGVAQSPRYKIIEKRQSVAFWCNPISGHATLYWYQQILGQGPKLLIQFQNNGVVDDSQLPKDRFSAERLKGVDSTLKIQPAKLEDSAVYLCASSQFPGARFRSEQFFGPGTRLTVL.